This T cell receptor beta chain was profiled in a study of a mutant IDH1 vaccine in newly diagnosed glioma. About the research overall: Onset of vaccination occurred 4-6 weeks following radiotherapy alone, or with temozolomide cycles.

Time point: week 35, safety follow-up. The content of each vaccine dose was 300 ug of mutant IDH1 20-mer peptide, and topical imiquimod accompanied it. To note about this clone: Its antigen is undetermined.

Method: immunoSEQ multiplex PCR; TCRdb's copy keeps in-frame clones and lacks some. The data contain around 54,000 clones, about 90% of them singletons. Trimming left V 5 bases short and J 5 bases short, with 10 bases between. The germline CDR1 and CDR2 sequences are SGHTA and FQGNSA. The length of the CDR3 is 13 residues. The sample consisted of PBMCs, taken from a glioma patient whose treatment included an IDH1 peptide vaccine. This sequence was found in a man aged 35-49 years with glioma. The V gene is TRBV7-2, the J gene TRBJ2-1; D possibly corresponds to TRBD2 (6 bases). The CDR3 DNA reads as TGTGCCAGCAGCAGGGGACTGGACAATGAGCAGTTCTTC. Translated, it gives CASSRGLDNEQFF.